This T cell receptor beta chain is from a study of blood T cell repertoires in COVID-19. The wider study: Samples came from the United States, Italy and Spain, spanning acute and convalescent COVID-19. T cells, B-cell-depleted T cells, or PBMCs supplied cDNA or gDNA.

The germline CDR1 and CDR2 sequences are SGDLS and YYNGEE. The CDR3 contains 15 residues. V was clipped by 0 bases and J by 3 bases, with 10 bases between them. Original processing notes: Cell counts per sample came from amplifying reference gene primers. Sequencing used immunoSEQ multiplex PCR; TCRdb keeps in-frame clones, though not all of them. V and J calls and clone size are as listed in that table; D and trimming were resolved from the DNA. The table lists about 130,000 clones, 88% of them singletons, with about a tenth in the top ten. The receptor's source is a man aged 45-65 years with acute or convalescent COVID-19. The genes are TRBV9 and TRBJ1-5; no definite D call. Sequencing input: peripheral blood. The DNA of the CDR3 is TGTGCCAGCAGCGTAGACAGCGGACTCAATCAGCCCCAGCATTTT. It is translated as CASSVDSGLNQPQHF.